One sample yielded the 31 T cell receptor beta chains listed below, sequenced in a study of CD8+ T cells in alopecia areata. cDNA prepared by RNA extraction and subsequent reverse transcription served as the template for sequencing. Profiling relied on immunoSEQ multiplex PCR, and the TCRdb table lists in-frame clones only, not all of them. The data contain approximately 180,000 clones, 50% to 70% of them singletons. The sample was CD4+ T cells sorted from blood, taken at week 0. The receptors shown here come from a human donor with alopecia areata.

This clone was observed at least ten times. V gene TRBV4-1 combines with J gene TRBJ2-2, with 8 bases fitting TRBD1. Germline V CDR1 and CDR2: MGHRA, YSYEKL. The CDR3 sequence is 17 residues long. J was trimmed by 5 bases and V by 1 base; bases with no gene match: 9. CDR3 in amino acids: CASSQGLGTGITGELFF. The CDR3 DNA follows: TGCGCCAGCAGCCAAGGTCTGGGGACAGGCATAACCGGGGAGCTGTTTTTT.

This chain joins TRBV30 and TRBJ2-7, with D possibly matching TRBD1 (5 bases). From germline, CDR1 is GTSNPN and CDR2 SVGIG (reference sequence). The V gene lost 2 bases and the J gene lost 6 bases, with 8 bases spanning the gap. CDR3 length equals 11 residues. CDR3 loop: CAWSRGGEQYF. Here the CDR3 DNA reads TGTGCCTGGAGTAGGGGTGGCGAGCAGTACTTC.

The rearrangement uses TRBV29-1 and TRBJ1-6; 7 bases are a match to TRBD1. The V segment lost 6 bases and the J segment 6 bases; nucleotides outside the gene matches: 5. The CDR3 runs to 13 residues. Germline CDR1 and CDR2: SQVTM and ANQGSEA. The CDR3 bases are TGCAGCGTCGCGGGGACAGTTAATTCACCCCTCCACTTT. This encodes CSVAGTVNSPLHF.

The genes are TRBV7-2 and TRBJ2-5; either TRBD1 or TRBD2 may fit D (7 bases each). The CDR3 loop spans 16 amino acids. Germline CDR1 reads SGHTA; CDR2 reads FQGNSA. Trimming took 5 bases from V and 4 from J, leaving 20 bases between them. This CDR3 is CASSHTRAGQRETQYF. The CDR3 DNA reads as TGTGCCAGCAGCCATACAAGAGCGGGACAGCGAGAGACCCAGTACTTC. Full variable domain (outside the CDR3, taken from reference TRBV7-2 and TRBJ2-5): GAGVSQSPSNKVTEKGKDVELRCDPISGHTALYWYRQSLGQGLEFLIYFQGNSAPDKSGLPSDRFSAERTGGSVSTLTIQRTQQEDSAVYLCASSHTRAGQRETQYFGPGTRLLVL.

This clone was seen only a few times. The rearrangement links TRBV29-1 to TRBJ2-3; possible D gene TRBD1, 5 bases. This CDR3 is 12 amino acids long. Trimming removed 7 bases from V and 4 bases from J, with 12 bases in between. The V gene's germline CDR1 is SQVTM and CDR2 ANQGSEA. The CDR3 loop is CSATTGADTQYF. For the CDR3, the DNA is TGCAGCGCGACCACAGGCGCAGATACGCAGTATTTT.

V usage is TRBV29-1 and J usage is TRBJ2-7, with unresolved D. In germline, CDR1 is SQVTM, CDR2 ANQGSEA. This CDR3 spans 12 amino acids. The V end was cut by 6 bases, the J end by 4 bases, with 13 bases between. The CDR3 spells CSVQRGPYEQYF. CDR3 nucleotides: TGCAGCGTACAGAGAGGTCCGTACGAGCAGTACTTC.

The V call is TRBV6-1, the J call TRBJ1-2; D remains ambiguous. The ends were cut back, 7 bases at V and 0 bases at J, with 12 bases in the middle. The CDR3 spans 14 residues. Germline CDR1 reads MNHNS; CDR2 reads SASEGT. CDR3 amino acids: CASKMPGANYGYTF. CDR3 nucleotides: TGTGCCAGCAAAATGCCTGGGGCTAACTATGGCTACACCTTC.

This clone was seen only a few times. This chain joins TRBV29-1 and TRBJ2-2; D remains unclear. The length of the CDR3 is 14 residues. Germline CDR1 and CDR2: SQVTM and ANQGSEA. Deletions cut 4 bases from V and 0 bases from J, with 9 bases between. CDR3 nucleotide sequence: TGCAGCGTTGGTGGCAGGTCGAACACCGGGGAGCTGTTTTTT. It codes for CSVGGRSNTGELFF.

This clone has a handful of counts. V usage is TRBV7-2 and J usage is TRBJ1-1; D not certain. CDR3 length: 14 residues. Trimming took 1 base from V and 0 from J, leaving 6 bases between them. Germline V lookup: CDR1 SGHTA, CDR2 FQGNSA. This chain's CDR3 is CASSLGNMNTEAFF. In nucleotides, the CDR3 is TGTGCCAGCAGCTTAGGCAACATGAACACTGAAGCTTTCTTT.

This clone appeared a few times. The J gene is TRBJ2-5, the V gene TRBV7-2, with TRBD2 as a possible D gene (5 bases). The CDR3 is 13 residues long. The V end lost 1 base, the J end lost 9 bases, and 12 bases lay between the germline ends. In germline, CDR1 is SGHTA, CDR2 FQGNSA. The CDR3 nucleotides are TGTGCCAGCAGCTTAGTAGGCGGGCAGGCCCAGTACTTC. Protein product: CASSLVGGQAQYF. The full variable domain, in which reference TRBV7-2 and TRBJ2-5 provide the parts outside the CDR3, is GAGVSQSPSNKVTEKGKDVELRCDPISGHTALYWYRQSLGQGLEFLIYFQGNSAPDKSGLPSDRFSAERTGGSVSTLTIQRTQQEDSAVYLCASSLVGGQAQYFGPGTRLLVL.

The chain uses TRBV7-2 and TRBJ2-1, with D hard to call. The CDR3 totals 16 residues. V lost 1 base to trimming and J lost 5 bases, with 15 bases between them. CDR1 and CDR2 (germline): SGHTA, FQGNSA. The CDR3 is CASSLVGGPRNNEQFF. CDR3 sequence (DNA): TGTGCCAGCAGCTTAGTGGGCGGACCGCGAAACAATGAGCAGTTCTTC. Combining the CDR3 with reference TRBV7-2 and TRBJ2-1 gives the whole variable domain GAGVSQSPSNKVTEKGKDVELRCDPISGHTALYWYRQSLGQGLEFLIYFQGNSAPDKSGLPSDRFSAERTGGSVSTLTIQRTQQEDSAVYLCASSLVGGPRNNEQFFGPGTRLTVL.

The chain employs TRBV30 and TRBJ1-1; D ambiguous. Germline CDR1 and CDR2: GTSNPN and SVGIG (reference sequence). This CDR3 is built from 11 residues. The ends were cut back, 5 bases at V and 1 base at J, with 5 bases in the middle. DNA for the CDR3: TGTGCCTGGGAGGGGAACACTGAAGCTTTCTTT. Translating gives CAWEGNTEAFF.

This clone was observed once. The V gene is TRBV4-3, the J gene TRBJ2-7; the match to TRBD1 covers 9 bases. The ends lost 1 base at V and 2 bases at J; junction bases unmatched: 3. The CDR3 loop spans 15 amino acids. CDR1 and CDR2 (germline): LGHNA, YSLEER. The CDR3 spells CASSQAGTGTYEQYF. The CDR3 DNA sequence: TGCGCCAGCAGCCAAGCCGGGACAGGGACCTACGAGCAGTACTTC.

The rearrangement uses TRBV13 and TRBJ2-3, with D possibly being TRBD1 (6 bases). Germline-derived CDR1 and CDR2 are PRHDT and FYEKMQ (reference sequence). V lost 1 base, J lost 10 bases, and 9 bases lay in between. The CDR3 consists of 12 residues. CDR3 loop: CASSLDAGAQYF. CDR3 nucleotides: TGTGCCAGCAGCTTAGATGCAGGGGCGCAGTATTTT.

This chain uses TRBV5-1 with TRBJ2-2; D uncertain. Germline assignment: CDR1 SGHRS and CDR2 YFSETQ. CDR3 length: 16 residues. Trimming took off 0 bases at V and 0 bases at J, with 9 bases between the two ends. In DNA, the CDR3 is TGCGCCAGCAGCTTGGTAGCCAGCGCGAACACCGGGGAGCTGTTTTTT. Translated, it gives CASSLVASANTGELFF.

The chain recombines TRBV7-9 with TRBJ2-1; 16 positions match TRBD2. Germline-derived CDR1 and CDR2 are SEHNR and FQNEAQ (reference sequence). The trim removed 5 bases at V and 8 bases at J, leaving 12 bases unmatched. The CDR3 is made up of 18 amino acids. CDR3 sequence: CASSTLTGTSGGAYEQFF. The CDR3 region has the DNA TGTGCCAGCAGCACCCTTACCGGGACTAGCGGGGGGGCCTATGAGCAGTTCTTC.

The chain joins TRBV15 to TRBJ2-5, with D maybe TRBD2 (7 bases). Trimming removed 1 base at V and 5 bases at J, with 14 bases between. The CDR3 sequence is 15 residues long. Germline lookup yields CDR1 LNHNV and CDR2 YYDKDF (reference sequence). DNA of the CDR3: TGTGCCACCAGCAGAGCGGGGGGCCCGAGTGAGACCCAGTACTTC. Translating it yields CATSRAGGPSETQYF.

The J gene is TRBJ2-3, the V gene TRBV4-2; TRBD1 matches at 8 bases. The CDR3 length is 15 residues. Germline V CDR1 and CDR2: LGHNA, YNFKEQ. V dropped 1 base and J dropped 4; count of bases not matched to a gene: 4. CDR3 in amino acids: CASSQAGQVSDTQYF. The CDR3 nucleotides are TGTGCCAGCAGCCAAGCGGGACAGGTCTCAGATACGCAGTATTTT.

CDR3 sequence (DNA): TGTGCCCGCGGAAGCGGGGGGGCAGATACGCAGTATTTT. It yields the protein CARGSGGADTQYF. This chain links TRBV30 with TRBJ2-3; 10 bases are a match to TRBD2. The germline gives CDR1 GTSNPN, CDR2 SVGIG (reference sequence). This CDR3 is built from 13 residues. The J segment lost 4 bases and the V segment lost 8 bases, leaving 6 bases of the junction unmatched.

The genes are TRBV25-1 and TRBJ1-2; D may be TRBD1 (5 bases). The CDR3 is 12 residues long. V was shortened by 3 bases and J by 7 bases, with 9 bases between the two germline ends. Germline assignment: CDR1 MGHDK and CDR2 SYGVNS. Here the CDR3 DNA reads TGTGCCAGCAGTGACCGGGACTGTGGCTACACCTTC. It codes for CASSDRDCGYTF.

The chain uses TRBV4-3 and TRBJ2-7, with unresolved D. This CDR3 is 15 amino acids long. Trimming removed 3 bases at V and 3 bases at J, with 15 bases between. The V gene's germline CDR1 is LGHNA and CDR2 YSLEER. Here the CDR3 reads CASSQEPQPLYEQYF. In DNA, the CDR3 is TGCGCCAGCAGCCAGGAACCCCAGCCGCTCTACGAGCAGTACTTC.

This clone was found a few times. The rearrangement joins TRBV11-2 to TRBJ1-5, with 8 bases identical to TRBD1. The CDR3 runs 15 residues. V was pared by 4 bases and J by 6 bases, with 8 bases of the junction left unmatched. In germline, CDR1 is SGHAT, CDR2 FQNNGV. The CDR3 region is CASSSDRGWGQPQHF. The CDR3 DNA follows: TGTGCCAGCAGCTCCGACAGGGGCTGGGGTCAGCCCCAGCATTTT. The entire variable domain, with the rest obtained from reference TRBV11-2 and TRBJ1-5, is as follows: EAGVAQSPRYKIIEKRQSVAFWCNPISGHATLYWYQQILGQGPKLLIQFQNNGVVDDSQLPKDRFSAERLKGVDSTLKIQPAKLEDSAVYLCASSSDRGWGQPQHFGDGTRLSIL.

The chain links TRBV2 to TRBJ2-3; the match to TRBD2 covers 11 bases. In germline, CDR1 is SNHLY, CDR2 FYNNEI. The CDR3 spans 17 residues. The junction had 7 bases not matched to a gene; V was cut back by 2 bases and J by 3 bases. CDR3 region: CASSEPRLAGHTDTQYF. DNA for the CDR3: TGTGCCAGCAGTGAACCGAGACTAGCGGGGCATACAGATACGCAGTATTTT.

V usage is TRBV29-1 and J usage is TRBJ1-5; D ambiguous. The CDR3 consists of 15 residues. Germline assignment: CDR1 SQVTM and CDR2 ANQGSEA. Trimming pared 4 bases from V and 0 bases from J, leaving 13 bases between. For the CDR3, the DNA is TGCAGCGTTGGTTTGGCCGCCGATAGCAATCAGCCCCAGCATTTT. It translates to CSVGLAADSNQPQHF. Variable domain in full (rest from reference TRBV29-1 and TRBJ1-5): SAVISQKPSRDICQRGTSLTIQCQVDSQVTMMFWYRQQPGQSLTLIATANQGSEATYESGFVIDKFPISRPNLTFSTLTVSNMSPEDSSIYLCSVGLAADSNQPQHFGDGTRLSIL.

V is TRBV2 and J is TRBJ2-5; 12 bases line up with TRBD2. Per the germline V gene, CDR1 is SNHLY and CDR2 is FYNNEI. The CDR3 runs to 17 residues. Trimming at V came to 0 bases and at J to 4 bases, leaving 6 bases not matched to a gene. The CDR3 DNA follows: TGTGCCAGCAGTGAAGCTGCACTAGCGGGAGGTAGAGAGACCCAGTACTTC. This sequence encodes CASSEAALAGGRETQYF.

This rearrangement joins TRBV5-6 to TRBJ2-1; 10 positions agree with TRBD2. CDR1 is SGHDT, CDR2 YYEEEE, per germline. The V and J ends lost 4 bases and 5 bases, in that order; junction bases with no gene match: 6. CDR3 size: 15 residues. This CDR3 is CASSDLAGVNNEQFF. In DNA, the CDR3 is TGTGCCAGCAGCGACCTAGCGGGGGTTAACAATGAGCAGTTCTTC.

The rearrangement links TRBV29-1 to TRBJ1-1; possibly TRBD1 for D (6 bases). There are 15 residues in the CDR3. Trimming removed 5 bases at V and 4 bases at J, with 20 bases between. Germline V gene sequence: CDR1 SQVTM, CDR2 ANQGSEA. The CDR3 spells CSVSVEGGGGTEAFF. The CDR3 nucleotides are TGCAGCGTTTCCGTCGAAGGGGGAGGGGGCACTGAAGCTTTCTTT.

This clone has only a few counts. The V and J genes are TRBV29-1 and TRBJ2-5; D gene ambiguous. The CDR3 sequence is 12 residues long. Trimming removed 4 bases from V and 5 bases from J, with 11 bases in between. CDR1 and CDR2 from the germline V gene are SQVTM and ANQGSEA. This chain's CDR3 is CSVVPLGETQYF. In DNA form, the CDR3 reads TGCAGCGTTGTTCCCCTGGGGGAGACCCAGTACTTC.

The CDR3, as DNA: TGTGCCAGCAGCGTAGGACAGGTAACAGATACGCAGTATTTT. It yields the protein CASSVGQVTDTQYF. The chain has TRBV9 and TRBJ2-3; D possibly corresponds to TRBD1 (6 bases). The CDR3 covers 14 residues. The germline V gene encodes CDR1 SGDLS and CDR2 YYNGEE. Trimming took 0 bases from V and 3 from J, leaving 8 bases between them.

The rearrangement links TRBV28 to TRBJ2-6; a weak D match, TRBD2 (6 bases). This CDR3 region has 15 residues. V was trimmed by 4 bases and J by 2 bases, leaving 9 bases between them. The germline gives CDR1 MDHEN, CDR2 SYDVKM. The CDR3 reads CASSSSGAGANVLTF. The CDR3 nucleotides are TGTGCCAGCAGTTCATCGGGGGCTGGGGCCAACGTCCTGACTTTC.

V and J are TRBV4-3 and TRBJ1-2; D is possibly TRBD1 (5 bases). Germline-derived CDR1 and CDR2 are LGHNA and YSLEER. V shed 0 bases and J shed 3 bases, with 11 bases lying between them. The CDR3 loop spans 15 amino acids. The CDR3 bases are TGCGCCAGCAGCCAAGACAGGGAGGGCTACTATGGCTACACCTTC. This sequence encodes CASSQDREGYYGYTF.